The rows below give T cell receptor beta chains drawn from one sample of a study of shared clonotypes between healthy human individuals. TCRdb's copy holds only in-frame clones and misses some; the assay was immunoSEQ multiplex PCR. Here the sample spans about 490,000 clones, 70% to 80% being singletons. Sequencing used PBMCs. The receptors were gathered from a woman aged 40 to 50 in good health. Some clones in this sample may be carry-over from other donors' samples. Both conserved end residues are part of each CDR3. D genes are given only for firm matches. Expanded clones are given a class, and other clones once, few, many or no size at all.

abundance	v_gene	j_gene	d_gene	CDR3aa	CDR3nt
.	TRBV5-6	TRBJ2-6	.	CASSLVGAGANVLTF	TGTGCCAGCAGCTTGGTAGGGGCTGGGGCCAACGTCCTGACTTTC
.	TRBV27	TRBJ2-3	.	CASSLTQGVSAQYF	TGTGCCAGCAGTTTAACACAGGGAGTCAGCGCGCAGTATTTT
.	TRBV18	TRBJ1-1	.	CASSPGTNTEAFF	TGTGCCAGCTCACCGGGAACCAACACTGAAGCTTTCTTT
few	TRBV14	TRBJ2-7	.	CASSQGREGYSHEQYF	TGTGCCAGCAGCCAAGGCCGGGAAGGGTACTCCCACGAGCAGTACTTC
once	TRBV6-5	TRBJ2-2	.	CASRPRLRAGELFF	TGTGCCAGCAGGCCTCGGCTTAGGGCCGGGGAGCTGTTTTTT
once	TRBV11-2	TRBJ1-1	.	CASSVGRSVTEAFF	TGTGCCAGCAGCGTCGGACGGTCAGTCACTGAAGCTTTCTTT
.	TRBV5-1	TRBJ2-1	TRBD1	CASSQGQGANEQFF	TGCGCCAGCAGCCAGGGACAGGGGGCTAATGAGCAGTTCTTC
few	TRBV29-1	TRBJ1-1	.	CSVESRGQAFF	TGCAGCGTTGAATCCCGGGGGCAAGCTTTCTTT
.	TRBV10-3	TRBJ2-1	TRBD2	CAISRDYVSDEQFF	TGTGCCATCAGTAGGGACTACGTCTCTGATGAGCAGTTCTTC
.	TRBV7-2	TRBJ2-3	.	CASSLEGVVDTQYF	TGTGCCAGCAGCTTAGAAGGAGTTGTAGATACGCAGTATTTT
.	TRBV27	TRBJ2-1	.	CASSRGVPSYNEQFF	TGTGCCAGCAGTCGCGGGGTCCCAAGCTACAATGAGCAGTTCTTC
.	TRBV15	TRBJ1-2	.	CATSREERGYTF	TGTGCCACCAGCAGAGAAGAGAGGGGCTACACCTTC
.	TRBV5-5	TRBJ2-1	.	CASSLWQIPWSSYNEQFF	TGTGCCAGCAGCTTGTGGCAGATTCCCTGGAGCTCCTACAATGAGCAGTTCTTC
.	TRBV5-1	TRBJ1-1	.	CASSLGGQNTEAFF	TGCGCCAGCAGCTTGGGAGGGCAGAACACTGAAGCTTTCTTT
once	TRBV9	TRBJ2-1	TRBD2	CASSKSSAGGQFF	TGTGCCAGCAGCAAATCGAGTGCGGGAGGGCAGTTCTTC
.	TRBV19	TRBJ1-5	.	CASRGREKSSNQPQHF	TGTGCCTCTAGGGGCAGGGAGAAGTCCAGCAATCAGCCCCAGCATTTT
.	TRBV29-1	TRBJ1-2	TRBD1	CSARQGAGGYTF	TGCAGCGCTCGACAGGGGGCTGGTGGCTACACCTTC
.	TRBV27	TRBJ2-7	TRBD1	CASTDFTGGGYEQYF	TGTGCCAGCACCGACTTCACAGGGGGCGGATACGAGCAGTACTTC
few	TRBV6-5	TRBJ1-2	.	CASSPTKRGDYGYTF	TGTGCCAGCAGTCCGACGAAGAGGGGGGACTATGGCTACACCTTC
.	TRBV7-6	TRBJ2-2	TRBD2	CASSLQARTGGLFF	TGTGCCAGCAGCTTGCAGGCTCGCACGGGAGGACTGTTTTTT
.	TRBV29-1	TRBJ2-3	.	CSVEANGPSTDTQYF	TGCAGCGTTGAAGCTAACGGTCCTAGCACAGATACGCAGTATTTT
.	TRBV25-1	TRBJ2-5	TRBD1	CASSDKTGWQETQYF	TGTGCCAGCAGTGATAAGACAGGGTGGCAAGAGACCCAGTACTTC
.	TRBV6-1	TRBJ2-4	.	CASSEVGPRDIQYF	TGTGCCAGCAGTGAAGTCGGGCCGAGGGACATTCAGTACTTC
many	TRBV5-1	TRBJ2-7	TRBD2	CASSLDLAGVSEQYF	TGCGCCAGCAGCTTGGACCTAGCGGGAGTTTCCGAGCAGTACTTC
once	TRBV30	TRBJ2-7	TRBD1	CAWSSSGTGLYEQYF	TGTGCCTGGAGTTCTTCCGGGACAGGGTTGTACGAGCAGTACTTC
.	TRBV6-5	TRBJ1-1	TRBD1	CASRSFGQGNTEAFF	TGTGCCAGCAGGAGCTTCGGACAGGGGAACACTGAAGCTTTCTTT
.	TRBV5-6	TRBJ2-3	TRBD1	CASSLPQGDTDTQYF	TGTGCCAGCAGCTTACCACAGGGGGACACAGATACGCAGTATTTT
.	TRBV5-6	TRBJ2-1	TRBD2	CASSLTGLVGGYNEQFF	TGTGCCAGCAGCTTGACTGGACTAGTTGGTGGGTACAATGAGCAGTTCTTC